The 32 T cell receptor beta chains below were found in one sample sequenced in a study of T cell responses to AZD1222 COVID-19 vaccine. Clones were read by immunoSEQ multiplex PCR, and TCRdb kept only the in-frame ones, dropping some. Among 95,000 to 100,000 clones listed, about 90% were seen once. Sample: peripheral blood, taken on day 0 of AZD1222 vaccination. The receptors were sampled from an adult in good health.

The chain is built from TRBV6-5 and TRBJ1-5; TRBD1 aligns across 7 bases. V lost 4 bases, J lost 2 bases, and 8 bases stayed unmatched. The CDR3 is 16 amino acids. CDR1 is MNHEY and CDR2 is SVGAGI in the germline V gene. CDR3 protein: CASSSRQGGGNQPQHF. CDR3 nucleotides: TGTGCCAGCAGTTCACGACAGGGTGGCGGCAATCAGCCCCAGCATTTT.

This chain joins TRBV10-3 and TRBJ2-7; D not certain. CDR1 and CDR2 (germline): ENHRY, SYGVKD. V dropped 2 bases and J dropped 7 bases, with 9 bases sitting between them. The CDR3 consists of 12 residues. The CDR3 DNA is TGTGCCATCAGTGAGCCCGGCAGGGAGCAGTACTTC. This encodes CAISEPGREQYF.

This CDR3 is CATSKTSAFAYEQYF. DNA of the CDR3: TGTGCCACTTCGAAGACTAGCGCTTTCGCCTACGAGCAGTACTTC. V usage is TRBV2 and J usage is TRBJ2-7; 8 bases align to TRBD2. In germline, CDR1 is SNHLY, CDR2 FYNNEI. V shed 10 bases and J 2 bases; nucleotides not matched to a gene: 13. The CDR3 runs to 15 residues. Based on the CDR3 plus reference TRBV2 and TRBJ2-7, the full variable domain is EPEVTQTPSHQVTQMGQEVILRCVPISNHLYFYWYRQILGQKVEFLVSFYNNEISEKSEIFDDQFSVERPDGSNFTLKIRSTKLEDSAMYFCATSKTSAFAYEQYFGPGTRLTVT.

This CDR3 is CASSRGTGSPLHF. The CDR3 DNA sequence: TGTGCCAGCAGTAGGGGAACAGGGTCACCCCTCCACTTT. The chain joins TRBV6-5 to TRBJ1-6, with D possibly TRBD1 on 6 matching bases. The V gene's germline CDR1 is MNHEY and CDR2 SVGAGI. CDR3 length: 13 amino acids. The ends were cut back, 5 bases at V and 10 bases at J, with 12 bases in the middle.

The genes are TRBV30 and TRBJ1-5, with D perhaps TRBD1 (5 bases). There are 13 residues in the CDR3. V was pared by 3 bases and J by 5 bases, with 11 bases between. Germline CDR1 and CDR2: GTSNPN and SVGIG (reference sequence). This CDR3 reads CAWSGALYQPQHF. CDR3 sequence (DNA): TGTGCCTGGAGCGGGGCACTTTATCAGCCCCAGCATTTT.

This clone is a singleton in its sample. The rearrangement uses TRBV3-1 (or the pseudogene TRBV3-2) and TRBJ2-5; D is uncertain. The CDR3 length is 14 residues. CDR1 is LGHDT, CDR2 YNNKEL, per germline (reference sequence). V was cut by 5 bases and J by 7 bases, with 17 bases left in between. CDR3 bases: TGTGCCAGCAGCGTCGGATCTACAGCAGGGACCCAGTACTTC. Translated, it gives CASSVGSTAGTQYF.

The table lists this clone with a count of one. The J gene is TRBJ2-2, the V gene TRBV30, with TRBD1 as a possible D gene (6 bases). Looked up from germline, CDR1 is GTSNPN and CDR2 is SVGIG (reference sequence). The CDR3 has 14 residues. The V gene lost 3 bases and the J gene lost 4 bases, with 12 bases spanning the gap. CDR3 nucleotides: TGTGCCTGGAGCAGGGGCTACGGCACCGGGGAGCTGTTTTTT. This sequence encodes CAWSRGYGTGELFF.

The V gene is TRBV6-5, the J gene TRBJ2-7, with no clear D. V was pared by 8 bases and J by 0 bases, with 14 bases between. Germline-derived CDR1 and CDR2 are MNHEY and SVGAGI. The CDR3 runs 14 residues. CDR3 DNA sequence: TGTGCCAGCCTGGCCGTGCGCCCCTCCTACGAGCAGTACTTC. Translating gives CASLAVRPSYEQYF.

V is TRBV2 and J is TRBJ1-5; 8 bases fit TRBD1. Germline lookup yields CDR1 SNHLY and CDR2 FYNNEI. The trim removed 3 bases at V and 5 bases at J, leaving 3 bases unmatched. This CDR3 spans 14 amino acids. The DNA for the CDR3 is TGTGCCAGCAGTGACGCAGGGGGCTATCAGCCCCAGCATTTT. It translates to CASSDAGGYQPQHF.

This chain links TRBV11-2 with TRBJ1-5; D call uncertain. There are 14 residues in the CDR3. Trimming left V 4 bases short and J 0 bases short, with 7 bases between. Germline V gene sequence: CDR1 SGHAT, CDR2 FQNNGV. Here the CDR3 reads CASSSGDSNQPQHF. For the CDR3, the DNA is TGTGCCAGCAGCTCCGGAGATAGCAATCAGCCCCAGCATTTT.

This clone was observed a handful of times. V is TRBV28 and J is TRBJ2-7; 9 bases agree with TRBD2. The CDR3 loop spans 16 amino acids. The J segment lost 2 bases and the V segment lost 6 bases, leaving 11 bases of the junction unmatched. The germline V gene encodes CDR1 MDHEN and CDR2 SYDVKM. The CDR3 nucleotides are TGTGCCAGCAGAGTAGGGGGCGGGAGGGCTCCCTACGAGCAGTACTTC. It specifies CASRVGGGRAPYEQYF.

This chain connects TRBV6-6 to TRBJ2-1, with 8 positions matching TRBD1. J gave up 11 bases and V 7 bases, and 16 bases lay outside the gene matches. The CDR3 runs 15 residues. Germline assignment: CDR1 MNHNY and CDR2 SVGAGI (reference sequence). Here the CDR3 reads CASTNAGTGLVKQFF. The CDR3 DNA reads as TGTGCCAGCACCAACGCCGGGACAGGCCTAGTAAAGCAGTTCTTC.

This clone is a singleton in its sample. This sequence joins TRBV6-5 and TRBJ1-5; tentative D call: TRBD1 (5 bases). The CDR3 sequence is 12 residues long. CDR1 is MNHEY, CDR2 SVGAGI, per germline. Trimming took 6 bases from V and 6 from J, leaving 9 bases between them. CDR3 amino acids: CASSPGPQPQHF. The CDR3 region has the DNA TGTGCCAGCAGCCCAGGGCCTCAGCCCCAGCATTTT.

The chain combines TRBV6-5 with TRBJ1-1; D is possibly TRBD1 (6 bases). Germline V lookup: CDR1 MNHEY, CDR2 SVGAGI. The CDR3 runs to 15 residues. The V end lost 4 bases, the J end lost 5 bases, and 17 bases lay between the germline ends. CDR3 sequence reads: CASSSFYTGLTEAFF. The CDR3 region has the DNA TGTGCCAGCAGTTCATTCTATACAGGGTTAACTGAAGCTTTCTTT.

The rearrangement uses TRBV3-1 (or the pseudogene TRBV3-2) and TRBJ2-7; 7 positions match TRBD2. J was trimmed by 4 bases and V by 2 bases; bases with no gene match: 5. CDR3 length equals 14 residues. Germline V gene lookup returns CDR1 LGHDT and CDR2 YNNKEL (reference sequence). The CDR3 sequence is CASSQKLAVYEQYF. The CDR3, as DNA: TGTGCCAGCAGCCAAAAGCTAGCGGTATACGAGCAGTACTTC.

V is TRBV3-1 (or the pseudogene TRBV3-2) and J is TRBJ2-3, with no clear D. This CDR3 is built from 15 residues. The germline gives CDR1 LGHDT, CDR2 YNNKEL (reference sequence). The V and J ends lost 1 base and 1 base respectively, with 9 bases between them. CDR3 loop: CASSQVDARTDTQYF. The CDR3 coding sequence is TGTGCCAGCAGCCAAGTAGATGCTCGCACAGATACGCAGTATTTT.

The V call is TRBV10-3, the J call TRBJ1-1; D not certain. V was shortened by 3 bases and J by 11 bases, with 16 bases between the two germline ends. The CDR3 is made up of 13 amino acids. CDR1 and CDR2 (germline): ENHRY, SYGVKD. This CDR3 is CAISEVPELRAFF. In DNA form, the CDR3 reads TGTGCCATCAGTGAAGTCCCTGAACTTCGTGCTTTCTTT.

J is TRBJ2-2 and V is TRBV19; D may correspond to TRBD1 or TRBD2 (5 bases each). Germline CDR1 reads LNHDA; CDR2 reads SQIVND (reference sequence). This CDR3 is built from 16 residues. Trimming took 5 bases from V and 6 from J, leaving 19 bases between them. The CDR3 reads CASSVRPGTGPGELFF. CDR3 sequence (DNA): TGTGCCAGTAGTGTCCGCCCGGGGACGGGACCCGGGGAGCTGTTTTTT.

The gene calls are TRBV11-2 and TRBJ2-7; D gene uncertain. This CDR3 has 13 amino acids. Trimming pared 0 bases from V and 2 bases from J, leaving 5 bases between. Germline CDR1 SGHAT, CDR2 FQNNGV. Written as DNA, the CDR3 is TGTGCCAGCAGCTTAGACAGAGCCTACGAGCAGTACTTC. Protein: CASSLDRAYEQYF. The whole variable domain, remainder taken from reference TRBV11-2 and TRBJ2-7, is EAGVAQSPRYKIIEKRQSVAFWCNPISGHATLYWYQQILGQGPKLLIQFQNNGVVDDSQLPKDRFSAERLKGVDSTLKIQPAKLEDSAVYLCASSLDRAYEQYFGPGTRLTVT.

The CDR3 coding sequence is TGTGCCAGCAGCTTAGATGCGGGAGTAGATACGCAGTATTTT. Amino acid sequence: CASSLDAGVDTQYF. The chain combines TRBV7-2 with TRBJ2-3; the match to TRBD2 covers 7 bases. The CDR3 length is 14 residues. Germline assignment: CDR1 SGHTA and CDR2 FQGNSA. The ends lost 1 base at V and 5 bases at J; junction bases unmatched: 3.

CDR3 protein: CASSWDDRVNTEAFF. The CDR3 DNA is TGTGCCAGTAGCTGGGACGACAGGGTGAACACTGAAGCTTTCTTT. The chain uses TRBV19 and TRBJ1-1; TRBD1 agrees at 7 bases. The CDR3 contains 15 residues. From germline, CDR1 is LNHDA and CDR2 SQIVND (reference sequence). V was clipped by 6 bases and J by 0 bases; unmatched bases: 7.

The V call is TRBV7-9, the J call TRBJ2-7; 11 nucleotides match TRBD1. Germline assignment: CDR1 SEHNR and CDR2 FQNEAQ (reference sequence). The CDR3 is 15 amino acids. Trimming at V came to 4 bases and at J to 3 bases, leaving 5 bases not matched to a gene. CDR3 in DNA: TGTGCCAGCAGCTCCGGGGACAGGGGGTTCTACGAGCAGTACTTC. Protein product: CASSSGDRGFYEQYF.

CDR3 loop: CASRLDRVTYEQYF. The CDR3 DNA reads TGTGCCAGCAGACTCGACAGGGTCACCTACGAGCAGTACTTC. The chain is built from TRBV2 and TRBJ2-7; 7 bases are a match to TRBD1. The CDR3 is made up of 14 amino acids. J was trimmed by 2 bases and V by 6 bases; bases with no gene match: 7. Germline V lookup: CDR1 SNHLY, CDR2 FYNNEI.

This clone has only a few counts. The chain is built from TRBV7-3 and TRBJ1-6, with a tentative D call TRBD1 (5 bases). The CDR3 length is 15 residues. The V gene's germline CDR1 is SGHTA and CDR2 FQGTGA. Trimming cost V 1 base and J 8 bases, with 12 bases left between them. The CDR3 sequence: CASSLRAGSDSPLHF. The DNA of the CDR3 is TGTGCCAGCAGCTTAAGGGCAGGGAGCGATTCACCCCTCCACTTT.

The CDR3 sequence is CASSLGNTIYF. In DNA, the CDR3 is TGTGCCTCGTCACTGGGAAACACCATATATTTT. This sequence joins TRBV2 and TRBJ1-3; D remains unclear. The CDR3 contains 11 residues. Germline V gene sequence: CDR1 SNHLY, CDR2 FYNNEI. The V gene lost 11 bases and the J gene lost 4 bases, with 9 bases spanning the gap.

This sequence joins TRBV19 and TRBJ1-1; D perhaps matches TRBD1 (6 bases). The ends were cut back, 6 bases at V and 6 bases at J, with 29 bases in the middle. This CDR3 comprises 18 residues. CDR1 and CDR2 (germline): LNHDA, SQIVND (reference sequence). The CDR3 DNA reads TGTGCCAGTAGCTTACGCCCGGGGGCAGGGACCCCCCAGCCTGAAGCTTTCTTT. It encodes CASSLRPGAGTPQPEAFF.

V is TRBV3-1 (or the pseudogene TRBV3-2) and J is TRBJ2-7; D remains unclear. CDR1 and CDR2 (germline): LGHDT, YNNKEL (reference sequence). V was cut by 5 bases and J by 4 bases, with 6 bases left in between. This CDR3 has 11 residues. The CDR3 region has the DNA TGTGCCAGCAGCGCCTTATACGAGCAGTACTTC. It is translated as CASSALYEQYF.

The chain combines TRBV30 with TRBJ1-5; D possibly corresponds to TRBD1 (5 bases). CDR1 GTSNPN and CDR2 SVGIG come from the germline V gene (reference sequence). The CDR3 runs to 14 residues. The V end was cut by 0 bases, the J end by 2 bases, with 8 bases between. As DNA, the CDR3 is TGTGCCTGGAGTGTAGGGGTTGGCAATCAGCCCCAGCATTTT. Its translation is CAWSVGVGNQPQHF.

CDR3 residues: CASSTTSGTFYEQYF. CDR3 in DNA: TGTGCCAGCAGCACGACTAGCGGAACCTTCTACGAGCAGTACTTC. This chain connects TRBV7-6 to TRBJ2-7; 9 bases agree with TRBD2. CDR1 SGHVS and CDR2 FNYEAQ come from the germline V gene. J gave up 3 bases and V 5 bases, and 8 bases lay outside the gene matches. CDR3 length: 15 residues.

This clone was detected a few times. CDR3 bases: TGTGCCAGCAGCCAAACTAGCGGATACTACAATGAGCAGTTCTTC. Translation gives CASSQTSGYYNEQFF. The V call is TRBV7-9, the J call TRBJ2-1; 8 bases align to TRBD2. The germline CDR1 and CDR2 sequences are SEHNR and FQNEAQ (reference sequence). CDR3 length: 15 amino acids. V shed 5 bases and J 3 bases; nucleotides not matched to a gene: 6. Full variable domain (missing parts from reference TRBV7-9 and TRBJ2-1): DTGVSQNPRHKITKRGQNVTFRCDPISEHNRLYWYRQTLGQGPEFLTYFQNEAQLEKSRLLSDRFSAERPKGSFSTLEIQRTEQGDSAMYLCASSQTSGYYNEQFFGPGTRLTVL.

The chain carries TRBV10-3 and TRBJ2-7, with D tentatively TRBD1 (6 bases). Trimming took off 6 bases at V and 5 bases at J, with 17 bases between the two ends. Germline assignment: CDR1 ENHRY and CDR2 SYGVKD. The CDR3 is made up of 14 amino acids. The CDR3 spells CAISSTGPPDEQYF. In DNA form, the CDR3 reads TGTGCCATCAGCTCGACAGGACCCCCAGACGAGCAGTACTTC.

The CDR3 DNA reads as TGTGCCAGCAGCCCCCTGGGAGCGGGAGGGCCCTCGGTTCAGTTCTTC. Its protein product is CASSPLGAGGPSVQFF. This rearrangement joins TRBV5-4 to TRBJ2-1; TRBD2 matches at 10 bases. The CDR3 consists of 16 residues. Germline V CDR1 and CDR2: SGHNT, YYREEE (reference sequence). With V trimmed by 4 bases and J by 13 bases, 17 bases remained unmatched. The complete variable domain, with remaining parts taken from reference TRBV5-4 and TRBJ2-1, reads ETGVTQSPTHLIKTRGQQVTLRCSSQSGHNTVSWYQQALGQGPQFIFQYYREEENGRGNFPPRFSGLQFPNYSSELNVNALELDDSALYLCASSPLGAGGPSVQFFGPGTRLTVL.